The 30 T cell receptor beta chains given below trace back to one sample, sequenced in a study of beta chain features in type 1 diabetes. TCRB transcripts that were expressed got sequenced, as all of the isolated RNA had been reverse transcribed. The method was immunoSEQ multiplex PCR; TCRdb's version includes in-frame clones alone and lacks a portion of them. The sample lists around 650,000 clones; 12% were seen once. General study points: Within each of all four CD4+ subsets, Type 1 diabetes patients had TCRB CDR3s that were moderately but significantly shorter.

Their antigen targets remain unknown. Source material: naive CD4+ T cells from blood. The receptor set was obtained from a man under 40 with type 1 diabetes.

This chain links TRBV13 with TRBJ1-3; the D is unclear. Germline assignment: CDR1 PRHDT and CDR2 FYEKMQ (reference sequence). The V gene lost 5 bases and the J gene lost 0 bases, with 8 bases spanning the gap. CDR3 size: 14 residues. CDR3 protein: CASSPAYSGNTIYF. CDR3 DNA sequence: TGTGCCAGCAGCCCCGCTTACTCTGGAAACACCATATATTTT.

The gene calls are TRBV28 and TRBJ2-7, with 8 nucleotides matching TRBD1. J gave up 6 bases and V 6 bases, and 10 bases lay outside the gene matches. Germline V lookup: CDR1 MDHEN, CDR2 SYDVKM. The CDR3 extends over 14 amino acids. CDR3 sequence reads: CASSSATGVSEQYF. The CDR3 DNA sequence: TGTGCCAGCAGCTCCGCGACAGGGGTGAGCGAGCAGTACTTC.

The rearrangement uses TRBV5-1 and TRBJ2-7; 10 bases fit TRBD1. V trimming: 2 bases; J trimming: 5 bases; junction bases outside the gene matches: 7. This CDR3 comprises 15 residues. CDR1 and CDR2 (germline): SGHRS, YFSETQ. CDR3 sequence: CASSLRGTGAHEQYF. CDR3 sequence (DNA): TGCGCCAGCAGCTTACGGGGGACAGGGGCCCACGAGCAGTACTTC. Based on the CDR3 plus reference TRBV5-1 and TRBJ2-7, the full variable domain is KAGVTQTPRYLIKTRGQQVTLSCSPISGHRSVSWYQQTPGQGLQFLFEYFSETQRNKGNFPGRFSGRQFSNSRSEMNVSTLELGDSALYLCASSLRGTGAHEQYFGPGTRLTVT.

On this clone: Other DNA sequences in the same sample also yield this CDR3. The rearrangement uses TRBV5-1 and TRBJ2-3, with D perhaps TRBD2 (5 bases). CDR1 and CDR2 (germline): SGHRS, YFSETQ. The CDR3 runs 13 residues. The germline V and J ends were trimmed by 2 bases and 3 bases, with 7 bases remaining between them. The CDR3 nucleotides read TGCGCCAGCAGCTTACTAGGGACAGATACGCAGTATTTT. Its translation: CASSLLGTDTQYF.

On this clone: The sample contains more than one DNA sequence encoding this CDR3. The chain links TRBV18 to TRBJ2-3; D is uncertain. Germline CDR1 reads KGHSH; CDR2 reads LQKENI. The V end lost 2 bases, the J end lost 2 bases, and 5 bases lay between the germline ends. The CDR3 extends over 13 amino acids. CDR3 amino acids: CASSPGNTDTQYF. CDR3 DNA sequence: TGTGCCAGCTCACCAGGTAACACAGATACGCAGTATTTT. Drawing the rest from reference TRBV18 and TRBJ2-3, the complete variable domain is NAGVMQNPRHLVRRRGQEARLRCSPMKGHSHVYWYRQLPEEGLKFMVYLQKENIIDESGMPKERFSAEFPKEGPSILRIQQVVRGDSAAYFCASSPGNTDTQYFGPGTRLTVL.

The chain is built from TRBV4-2 and TRBJ1-6; possible D gene TRBD1, 5 bases. The CDR3 spans 16 residues. Trimming shortened V by 0 bases and J by 3 bases, and 9 bases separated the two germline ends. Germline CDR1 is LGHNA and CDR2 is YNFKEQ. For the CDR3, the DNA is TGTGCCAGCAGCCAAGAAGGGCAGGGCTATAATTCACCCCTCCACTTT. It encodes CASSQEGQGYNSPLHF.

The rearrangement joins TRBV7-2 to TRBJ2-1, with TRBD2 identical over 8 bases. V was pared by 6 bases and J by 9 bases, with 7 bases of the junction left unmatched. The CDR3 sequence is 13 residues long. CDR1 is SGHTA and CDR2 is FQGNSA in the germline V gene. The CDR3 region is CASRSRGGSEQFF. CDR3 bases: TGTGCCAGCAGATCCCGGGGGGGCAGTGAGCAGTTCTTC. Combining the CDR3 with reference TRBV7-2 and TRBJ2-1 gives the whole variable domain GAGVSQSPSNKVTEKGKDVELRCDPISGHTALYWYRQSLGQGLEFLIYFQGNSAPDKSGLPSDRFSAERTGGSVSTLTIQRTQQEDSAVYLCASRSRGGSEQFFGPGTRLTVL.

J is TRBJ2-3 and V is TRBV5-1, with 7 nucleotides matching TRBD1. Losses at the gene ends were 2 bases for V and 0 bases for J; bases not matched to a gene: 6. Germline V CDR1 and CDR2: SGHRS, YFSETQ. This CDR3 has 16 amino acids. CDR3 nucleotides: TGCGCCAGCAGCTTTGGGACAGATTCTAGCACAGATACGCAGTATTTT. Encoded protein: CASSFGTDSSTDTQYF.

The chain links TRBV29-1 to TRBJ2-2; 8 bases match TRBD1. The CDR3 has 13 amino acids. J was trimmed by 6 bases and V by 2 bases; bases with no gene match: 2. Germline-derived CDR1 and CDR2 are SQVTM and ANQGSEA. CDR3 sequence: CSVESQGAGELFF. DNA for the CDR3: TGCAGCGTTGAATCACAGGGGGCCGGGGAGCTGTTTTTT.

This clone was detected a few times. The germline gene is not matched at one end of the junction; a read error may be the cause. The V and J genes are TRBV6-1 and TRBJ1-1, with a possible D match to TRBD1 (5 bases). There are 14 residues in the CDR3. The V gene's germline CDR1 is MNHNS and CDR2 SASEGT. The DNA of the CDR3 is TGTGCCGGCAGTCCTGTTGTTGGGACCACTGAAGCTTTCTTT. It is translated as CAGSPVVGTTEAFF.

This clone showed up just a few times. This chain uses TRBV7-8 with TRBJ2-5, with a possible D match to TRBD2 (5 bases). The V end was cut by 5 bases, the J end by 5 bases, with 15 bases between. This CDR3 is 14 amino acids long. CDR1 and CDR2 from the germline V gene are SGHVS and FQNEAQ. CDR3 DNA: TGTGCCAGCAGCATACCCCCGGGGAGCGAGACCCAGTACTTC. Translated: CASSIPPGSETQYF.

This clone was observed a few times. The chain recombines TRBV2 with TRBJ2-1; D is undetermined. Looked up from germline, CDR1 is SNHLY and CDR2 is FYNNEI. This CDR3 comprises 14 residues. Trimming pared 7 bases from V and 4 bases from J, leaving 14 bases between. CDR3 in amino acids: CASIPQELYNEQFF. Here the CDR3 DNA reads TGTGCCAGCATCCCGCAGGAGTTATACAATGAGCAGTTCTTC.

The chain is built from TRBV2 and TRBJ2-1; tentatively, D is TRBD1 or TRBD2 (5 bases each). This CDR3 has 14 residues. Between the trimmed V and J ends, which lost 5 bases and 8 bases, there was a span of 16 bases. Germline CDR1 and CDR2: SNHLY and FYNNEI. The CDR3 DNA reads as TGTGCCAGCAGTATAGAGGGGCGAGGGTATGAGCAGTTCTTC. It yields the protein CASSIEGRGYEQFF. The whole variable domain, remainder taken from reference TRBV2 and TRBJ2-1, is EPEVTQTPSHQVTQMGQEVILRCVPISNHLYFYWYRQILGQKVEFLVSFYNNEISEKSEIFDDQFSVERPDGSNFTLKIRSTKLEDSAMYFCASSIEGRGYEQFFGPGTRLTVL.

The chain is built from TRBV28 and TRBJ2-5; D gene uncertain. This CDR3 has 13 amino acids. Per germline, CDR1 MDHEN and CDR2 SYDVKM. V lost 2 bases and J 4 bases, leaving 8 bases between the germline ends. CDR3 bases: TGTGCCAGCAGTTTACAGGTTGGAGAGACCCAGTACTTC. Protein: CASSLQVGETQYF.

V is TRBV7-2 and J is TRBJ1-2; the D gene is possibly TRBD1 (6 bases). Germline V gene data show CDR1 as SGHTA and CDR2 as FQGNSA. The CDR3 runs 15 residues. V shed 5 bases and J shed 6 bases, with 19 bases lying between them. The CDR3 loop reads CASSIGPQRGNGYTF. Written as DNA, the CDR3 is TGTGCCAGCAGCATAGGACCGCAAAGGGGGAATGGCTACACCTTC.

The V gene is TRBV25-1, the J gene TRBJ2-5, with D possibly TRBD2 on 7 matching bases. CDR1 is MGHDK and CDR2 is SYGVNS in the germline V gene. CDR3 length equals 16 residues. With 6 bases removed from V and 4 bases from J, the gap between germline ends came to 21 bases. The CDR3, as DNA: TGTGCCAGCAGGGGGGGGACACAGGGAGGACGAGAGACCCAGTACTTC. It yields the protein CASRGGTQGGRETQYF.

Only a few counts were recorded for this clone. The rearrangement links TRBV5-1 to TRBJ2-1; 9 bases match TRBD1. The junction had 6 bases not matched to a gene; V was cut back by 2 bases and J by 6 bases. There are 15 residues in the CDR3. Germline V gene sequence: CDR1 SGHRS, CDR2 YFSETQ. CDR3 loop: CASSFGQGMGNEQFF. As DNA, the CDR3 is TGCGCCAGCAGCTTTGGACAGGGGATGGGCAATGAGCAGTTCTTC.

In regard to this clone: This specimen includes other DNA sequences encoding the same CDR3. The J gene is TRBJ2-1, the V gene TRBV9, with 8 bases fitting TRBD2. Germline V gives CDR1 SGDLS, CDR2 YYNGEE. After removal of 0 bases from V and 2 bases from J, the junction contained 1 base not matched to a gene. CDR3 size: 15 residues. CDR3 loop: CASSVAGGPYNEQFF. The CDR3 DNA reads TGTGCCAGCAGCGTAGCGGGGGGGCCCTACAATGAGCAGTTCTTC.

This clone was detected a few times. The J gene is TRBJ2-2, the V gene TRBV7-2; D call uncertain. Germline lookup yields CDR1 SGHTA and CDR2 FQGNSA. The CDR3 spans 14 residues. Deletions cut 10 bases from V and 3 bases from J, with 15 bases between. The CDR3 sequence is CATRDQLDTGELFF. The CDR3 DNA follows: TGTGCCACAAGGGATCAGCTAGACACCGGGGAGCTGTTTTTT. Using reference TRBV7-2 and TRBJ2-2 for the parts outside the CDR3, the full variable domain is GAGVSQSPSNKVTEKGKDVELRCDPISGHTALYWYRQSLGQGLEFLIYFQGNSAPDKSGLPSDRFSAERTGGSVSTLTIQRTQQEDSAVYLCATRDQLDTGELFFGEGSRLTVL.

This clone was found a few times. This CDR3 is CASSLDSYQPQHF. The CDR3 DNA reads as TGTGCCAGCAGTCTGGACAGTTATCAGCCCCAGCATTTT. This chain joins TRBV6-6 and TRBJ1-5; a possible D gene is TRBD1 (6 bases). The CDR3 has 13 residues. The germline CDR1 and CDR2 sequences are MNHNY and SVGAGI (reference sequence). V dropped 5 bases and J dropped 5 bases, with 10 bases sitting between them.

A few counts support this clone. The chain recombines TRBV11-3 with TRBJ2-7; possibly TRBD2 for D (7 bases). V was shortened by 3 bases and J by 2 bases, with 14 bases between the two germline ends. CDR1 SGHNT and CDR2 YENEEA come from the germline V gene. This CDR3 has 15 residues. The CDR3 bases are TGTGCCAGCAGCTTCGGGAGCGGGGACACCTACGAGCAGTACTTC. The encoded protein is CASSFGSGDTYEQYF.

Only a few counts were recorded for this clone. The chain is built from TRBV9 and TRBJ1-2; 9 positions agree with TRBD1. Germline values: CDR1 SGDLS, CDR2 YYNGEE. With 4 bases clipped from V and 8 bases from J, the junction kept 3 bases outside the gene matches. The CDR3 runs 12 residues. CDR3 nucleotides: TGTGCCAGCAGCCGGACAGGGGACGGCTACACCTTC. Amino acid sequence: CASSRTGDGYTF.

The V gene is TRBV25-1, the J gene TRBJ1-2, with 8 bases lining up with TRBD1. The CDR3 is made up of 16 amino acids. V dropped 5 bases and J dropped 5; count of bases not matched to a gene: 13. Per the germline V gene, CDR1 is MGHDK and CDR2 is SYGVNS. The CDR3 bases are TGTGCCAGCAGTAAGGAGGGGACAGGCCCAGGGTATGGCTACACCTTC. Encoded protein: CASSKEGTGPGYGYTF.

A few counts support this clone. V usage is TRBV29-1 and J usage is TRBJ2-7; a possible D gene is TRBD2 (5 bases). This CDR3 spans 12 amino acids. V shed 3 bases and J shed 5 bases, with 11 bases lying between them. Looked up from germline, CDR1 is SQVTM and CDR2 is ANQGSEA. CDR3 amino acids: CSVDLGSDEQYF. CDR3 DNA: TGCAGCGTTGATCTGGGTAGCGACGAGCAGTACTTC.

This clone appeared a few times. The chain combines TRBV9 with TRBJ1-1; D uncertain. Trimming removed 0 bases at V and 0 bases at J, with 15 bases between. Germline CDR1 SGDLS, CDR2 YYNGEE. CDR3 size: 17 residues. CDR3: CASSVDPALLLNTEAFF. The CDR3 DNA is TGTGCCAGCAGCGTAGACCCCGCACTTCTTCTGAACACTGAAGCTTTCTTT.

This clone came up a few times. The rearrangement uses TRBV7-2 and TRBJ2-7; possibly TRBD1 for D (6 bases). V shed 1 base and J shed 2 bases, with 12 bases lying between them. This CDR3 has 15 residues. Germline CDR1 SGHTA, CDR2 FQGNSA. The CDR3 DNA reads as TGTGCCAGCAGCTTAGACGGACAGAGAACCTACGAGCAGTACTTC. Its protein product is CASSLDGQRTYEQYF.

There are a few counts of this clone. The V and J genes are TRBV5-6 and TRBJ2-1, with 8 bases aligning to TRBD1. Looked up from germline, CDR1 is SGHDT and CDR2 is YYEEEE. There are 14 residues in the CDR3. V trimming: 1 base; J trimming: 7 bases; junction bases outside the gene matches: 4. The CDR3 DNA reads as TGTGCCAGCAGCTTGTTTACAGGGGGGAATGAGCAGTTCTTC. Protein product: CASSLFTGGNEQFF.

This clone has a handful of counts. This chain connects TRBV7-9 to TRBJ1-6; perhaps TRBD1 as D (5 bases). The CDR3 runs to 16 residues. The V and J ends lost 2 bases and 6 bases respectively, with 14 bases between them. Germline V gene data show CDR1 as SEHNR and CDR2 as FQNEAQ (reference sequence). CDR3 in DNA: TGTGCCAGCAGCTTATTGGGGGGACCCTCTAATTCACCCCTCCACTTT. Translated: CASSLLGGPSNSPLHF.

This chain connects TRBV6-5 to TRBJ1-5; a weak D match, TRBD1 (5 bases). The V gene lost 4 bases and the J gene lost 3 bases, with 13 bases spanning the gap. CDR1 and CDR2 from the germline V gene are MNHEY and SVGAGI. The CDR3 contains 15 residues. The CDR3 region has the DNA TGTGCCAGCAGTTCCGACAGCGCCTTCAATCAGCCCCAGCATTTT. Its translation is CASSSDSAFNQPQHF.

On this clone itself: Distinct nucleotide sequences in the sample also encode this CDR3. This chain joins TRBV5-4 and TRBJ1-5, with TRBD1 as a possible D gene (6 bases). V lost 0 bases and J 4 bases, leaving 8 bases between the germline ends. The germline V gene encodes CDR1 SGHNT and CDR2 YYREEE (reference sequence). The CDR3 consists of 14 residues. This CDR3 is CASSLDRANQPQHF. The CDR3 coding sequence is TGTGCCAGCAGCTTGGACAGGGCAAATCAGCCCCAGCATTTT.